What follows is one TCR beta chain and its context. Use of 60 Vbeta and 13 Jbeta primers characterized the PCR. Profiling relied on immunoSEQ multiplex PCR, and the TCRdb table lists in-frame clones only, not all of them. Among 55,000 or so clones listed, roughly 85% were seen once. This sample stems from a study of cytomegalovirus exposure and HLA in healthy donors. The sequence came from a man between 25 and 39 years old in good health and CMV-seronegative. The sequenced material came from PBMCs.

DNA for the CDR3: TGCGCCAGCAGCTTGGAGGCTAGCGAAAACAATGAGCAGTTCTTC. Protein product: CASSLEASENNEQFF. This rearrangement joins TRBV5-1 to TRBJ2-1; D is perhaps TRBD2 (6 bases). The ends were cut back, 0 bases at V and 5 bases at J, with 12 bases in the middle. The germline V gene encodes CDR1 SGHRS and CDR2 YFSETQ. This CDR3 contains 15 residues.